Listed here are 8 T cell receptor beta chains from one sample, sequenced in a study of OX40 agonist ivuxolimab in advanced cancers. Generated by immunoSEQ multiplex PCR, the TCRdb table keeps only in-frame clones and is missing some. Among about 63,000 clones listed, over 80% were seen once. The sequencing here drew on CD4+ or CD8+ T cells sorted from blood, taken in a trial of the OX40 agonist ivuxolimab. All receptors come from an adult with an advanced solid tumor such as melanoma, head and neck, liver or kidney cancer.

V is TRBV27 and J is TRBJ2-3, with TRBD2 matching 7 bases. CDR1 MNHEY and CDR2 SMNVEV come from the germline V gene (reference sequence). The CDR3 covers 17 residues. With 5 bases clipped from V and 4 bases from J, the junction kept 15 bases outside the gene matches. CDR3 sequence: CASSPRYAAGEADTQYF. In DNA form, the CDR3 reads TGTGCCAGCAGTCCCCGTTATGCGGCGGGAGAAGCAGATACGCAGTATTTT.

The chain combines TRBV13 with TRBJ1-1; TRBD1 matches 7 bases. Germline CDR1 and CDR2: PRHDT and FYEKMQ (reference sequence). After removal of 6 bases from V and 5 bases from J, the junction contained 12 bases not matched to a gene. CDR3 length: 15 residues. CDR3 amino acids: CASSFSLTGKTEAFF. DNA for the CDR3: TGTGCCAGCAGTTTTTCACTGACAGGGAAGACTGAAGCTTTCTTT.

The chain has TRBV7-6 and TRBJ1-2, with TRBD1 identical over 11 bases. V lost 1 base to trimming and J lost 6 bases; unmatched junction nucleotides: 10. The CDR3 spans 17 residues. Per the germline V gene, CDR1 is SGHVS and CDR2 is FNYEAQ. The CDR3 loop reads CASSLGDRGGLVHGYTF. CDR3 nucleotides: TGTGCCAGCAGCTTAGGGGACAGGGGGGGCCTTGTCCATGGCTACACCTTC.

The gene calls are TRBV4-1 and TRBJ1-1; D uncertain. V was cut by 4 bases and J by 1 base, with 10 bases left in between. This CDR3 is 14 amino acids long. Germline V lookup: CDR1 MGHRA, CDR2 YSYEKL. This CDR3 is CASSLAKGNTEAFF. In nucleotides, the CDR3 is TGCGCCAGCAGCCTCGCTAAGGGGAACACTGAAGCTTTCTTT.

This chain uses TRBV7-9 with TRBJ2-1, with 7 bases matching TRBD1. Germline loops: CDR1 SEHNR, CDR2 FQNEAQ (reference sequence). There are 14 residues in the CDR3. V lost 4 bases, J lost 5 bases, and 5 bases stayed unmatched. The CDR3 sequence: CASSSGTANNEQFF. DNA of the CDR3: TGTGCCAGCAGCTCCGGGACAGCAAACAATGAGCAGTTCTTC.

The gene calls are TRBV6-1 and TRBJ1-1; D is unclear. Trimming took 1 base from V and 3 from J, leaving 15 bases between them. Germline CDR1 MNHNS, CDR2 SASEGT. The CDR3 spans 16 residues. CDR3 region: CASSEGTSLSDTEAFF. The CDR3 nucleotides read TGTGCCAGCAGTGAAGGTACCAGTCTTAGTGACACTGAAGCTTTCTTT.

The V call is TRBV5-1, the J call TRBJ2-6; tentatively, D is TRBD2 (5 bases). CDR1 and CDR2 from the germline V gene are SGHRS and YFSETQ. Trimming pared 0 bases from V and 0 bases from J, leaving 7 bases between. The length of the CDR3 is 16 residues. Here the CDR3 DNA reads TGCGCCAGCAGCTTGGGCGACTACTCTGGGGCCAACGTCCTGACTTTC. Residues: CASSLGDYSGANVLTF.

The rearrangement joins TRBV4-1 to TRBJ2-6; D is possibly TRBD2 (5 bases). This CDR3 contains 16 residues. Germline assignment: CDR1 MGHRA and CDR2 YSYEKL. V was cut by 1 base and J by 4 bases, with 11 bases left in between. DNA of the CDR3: TGCGCCAGCAGCCAAGGATGGGGAGCCGGGGCCAACGTCCTGACTTTC. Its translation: CASSQGWGAGANVLTF.